This TCR beta chain was sequenced in a study of regulatory T cells in long-lasting Graves disease. This clonotype was detected many times. Indicated time point: persistent/refractory GD, antithyroid drugs over 5 years with positive TRAb. Making the TCR library involved RNA that had been extracted from PBMCs. Looked up from germline, CDR1 is MDHEN and CDR2 is SYDVKM. The CDR3 extends over 19 amino acids. After removal of 2 bases from V and 1 base from J, the junction contained 9 bases not matched to a gene. To make TCR beta libraries, researchers used iRepertoire HTBI primers and Arm-PCR of CDR3 regions. MiXCR, applied by TCRdb to the multiplex PCR reads, yields one record per CDR3 protein. The profile shows 300,000 to 400,000 distinct CDR3 sequences, 20% of them singletons.

The TCR originated in a female donor with Graves disease. The chain has TRBV28 and TRBJ1-5, with 12 nucleotides matching TRBD1. The sample consisted of peripheral blood mononuclear cells (PBMCs), taken when the disease was refractory, from a patient treated with antithyroid drugs. The CDR3 nucleotides are TGTGCCAGCAGTTTAGACTATTGGGGACAGGGGGCAAGCAATCAGCCCCAGCATTTT. Amino acid sequence: CASSLDYWGQGASNQPQHF.